This T cell receptor (beta chain) was obtained from a study of cytomegalovirus exposure and HLA in healthy donors. The PCR ran on 60 Vbeta and 13 Jbeta primers. Produced via immunoSEQ multiplex PCR; TCRdb's table is partial and in-frame only. The sample has 140,000 to 150,000 clones; around 75% are singletons. The table lists this clone with a few counts. Source material: PBMCs. The sequence derives from a woman in her thirties or forties in good health and CMV-seronegative.

The CDR3 region has the DNA TGTGCCAGCAGTTACTTGTGGACAGTCCGTGTCACTGAAGCTTTCTTT. It is translated as CASSYLWTVRVTEAFF. This chain uses TRBV6-5 with TRBJ1-1, with D possibly TRBD1 on 6 matching bases. This CDR3 is built from 16 residues. Germline V lookup: CDR1 MNHEY, CDR2 SVGAGI. Trimming removed 1 base from V and 4 bases from J, with 16 bases in between.